Here is one T cell receptor beta chain with its context. This receptor's antigen is unknown. No clone much larger than this one lies a single base away; base qualities are absent. The sample originates from a study of T-cell reconstitution after alpha-beta-depleted transplantation in children (dated by TCRdb to the mid-2010s). At the level of the whole study: Using TCR repertoire profiling, the study followed T-cell immune reconstitution in a quantitative way in children after TCRalphabeta/CD19-depleted allogeneic hematopoietic cell transplantation. General conclusions and limits of the study: The frequencies of hyperexpanded clones fell over the following months, and after one year, T-cell counts and TCRbeta diversity were mostly attributed to newly produced T cells. In some patients, high TCRbeta diversity at day 60 was attributed to recipient T cells and intrathymic progenitors that had survived conditioning. About two months after transplant, the apparently early recovery of alphabetaT-cell counts reportedly depended on just several hundred clones that had expanded rapidly and came from non-depleted graft cells.

The meaning of the sample's treatment or condition label: allogeneic hematopoietic cell transplantation with graft depleted of TCRalphabeta T cells and CD19 B cells. Transplant recipients were children who received TCRalphabeta/CD19-depleted allogeneic hematopoietic cell grafts. The library was built by means of PCR. TCRdb names Illumina HiSeq 2500 as the instrument used. To normalize quantification of the TCRbeta repertoire, the TCR libraries were built with molecular barcoding that relied on unique molecular identifiers. Clones were called with MiXCR by TCRdb after fastp trimmed the public reads at Q25, and only in-frame beta chains were retained. Rows matching on CDR3 protein sequence are summarized as one entry with the most common DNA and genes. The sample has about 70,000 distinct CDR3 sequences on record, roughly a tenth of them singletons. The top ten clonotypes cover approximately 13% of the sample.

The CDR3 measures 11 amino acids from cysteine to phenylalanine. The retained sequence is limited to the CDR3, 33 bases, with the frame set at the first base. CDR1 LNHDA and CDR2 SQIVND were looked up in the germline V gene (reference sequence). A distance of 11 bases separates the germline ends of V and J, which lose 8 bases and 7 bases respectively. The sequencing used PBMCs, collected before TCRalphabeta/CD19-depleted stem cell transplant. The receptor was derived from a boy between 10 and 17 years old with acute myeloid leukemia, due to receive a stem cell transplant. The chain is made from TRBV19 and TRBJ2-5; no D gene is confidently identified. The CDR3 in this case is CASRAGGTQYF. The sequenced DNA is TGTGCCAGTCGGGCAGGCGGGACCCAGTACTTC.